The clone carrying this TCR beta chain has just a few counts. The data originate from a study of blood T cell repertoires in COVID-19. Whole-study context: The study drew acute and convalescent COVID-19 samples from the United States, Italy and Spain.

As originally analysed: For nucleated cells, counts were estimated from reference gene primer amplification. Produced via immunoSEQ multiplex PCR; TCRdb's table is partial and in-frame only. V and J calls and clone size are copied from that table; D and trimming were computed from the DNA. Seen here are approximately 100,000 clones, approximately 81% observed once, and the top ten hold 9.5% to 12%. Germline CDR1 and CDR2: SGHKS and YYEKEE (reference sequence). The CDR3 covers 18 residues. Between the trimmed V and J ends, which lost 0 bases and 4 bases, there was a span of 22 bases. This sequence was found in a woman aged 80 or over with acute or convalescent COVID-19. This chain connects TRBV5-5 to TRBJ1-2, with a weak D call TRBD1 (5 bases). The specimen sequenced was peripheral blood. The chain's CDR3 is CASSLAPDTSLLTYGYTF. CDR3 coding DNA: TGTGCCAGCAGCTTGGCCCCGGACACGTCCCTGCTAACCTATGGCTACACCTTC.